This T cell receptor beta chain appears in the sequencing data of a study of cytomegalovirus exposure and HLA in healthy donors. Study-wide context: The 120 or so validation repertoires used a platform that matched the one used for the 500 to 700 first-cohort repertoires, as a later analysis reported.

TCRdb's copy holds only in-frame clones and misses some; the assay was immunoSEQ multiplex PCR. Among some 49,000 clones listed, almost 95% were seen once. The junction had 8 bases not matched to a gene; V was cut back by 8 bases and J by 4 bases. The CDR3 runs 14 residues. In germline, CDR1 is SEHNR, CDR2 FQNEAQ (reference sequence). The chain links TRBV7-9 to TRBJ2-1, with 7 bases that match TRBD2. The sample was PBMCs. The receptor was derived from a man aged 18 to 30 in good health and CMV-seronegative. The CDR3 here is CASGVTSVYNEQFF. The CDR3 DNA reads TGTGCCAGCGGGGTTACTAGCGTATACAATGAGCAGTTCTTC.